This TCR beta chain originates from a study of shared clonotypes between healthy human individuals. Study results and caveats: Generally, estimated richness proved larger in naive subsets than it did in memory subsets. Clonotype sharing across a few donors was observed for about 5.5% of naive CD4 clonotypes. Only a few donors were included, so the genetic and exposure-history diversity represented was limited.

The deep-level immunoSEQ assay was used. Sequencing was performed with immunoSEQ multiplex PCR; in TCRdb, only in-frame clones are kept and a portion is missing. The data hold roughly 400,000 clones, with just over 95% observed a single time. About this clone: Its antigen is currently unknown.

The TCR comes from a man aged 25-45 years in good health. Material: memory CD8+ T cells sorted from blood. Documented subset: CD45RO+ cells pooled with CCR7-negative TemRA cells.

The CDR3 region is CASSSGQGGLYEQYF. CDR3 bases: TGTGCCAGCAGCTCCGGACAGGGGGGACTCTACGAGCAGTACTTC. V usage is TRBV7-6 and J usage is TRBJ2-7; 10 nucleotides line up with TRBD1. The V gene end was trimmed by 4 bases and the J gene end by 3 bases; junction bases not matched to a gene: 6. The germline V gene encodes CDR1 SGHVS and CDR2 FNYEAQ. This CDR3 spans 15 amino acids. The whole variable domain, filled in from reference TRBV7-6 and TRBJ2-7, reads GAGVSQSPRYKVTKRGQDVALRCDPISGHVSLYWYRQALGQGPEFLTYFNYEAQQDKSGLPNDRFSAERPEGSISTLTIQRTEQRDSAMYRCASSSGQGGLYEQYFGPGTRLTVT.